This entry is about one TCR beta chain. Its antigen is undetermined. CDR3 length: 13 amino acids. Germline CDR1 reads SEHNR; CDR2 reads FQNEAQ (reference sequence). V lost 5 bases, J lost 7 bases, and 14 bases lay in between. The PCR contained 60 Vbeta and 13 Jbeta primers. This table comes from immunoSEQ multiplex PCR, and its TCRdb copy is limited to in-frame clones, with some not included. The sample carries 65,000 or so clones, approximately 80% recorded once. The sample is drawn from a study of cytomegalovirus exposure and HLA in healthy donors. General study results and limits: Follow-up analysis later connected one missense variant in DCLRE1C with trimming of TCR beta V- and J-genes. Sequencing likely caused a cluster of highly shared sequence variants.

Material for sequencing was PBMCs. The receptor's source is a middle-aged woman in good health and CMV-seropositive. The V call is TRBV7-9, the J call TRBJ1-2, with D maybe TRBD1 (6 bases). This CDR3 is CASSRSQGFGYTF. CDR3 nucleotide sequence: TGTGCCAGCAGCCGGTCACAGGGTTTTGGCTACACCTTC.